This T cell receptor beta chain was retrieved from a study of T cell clones after liver transplantation. At the level of the study: Graft-donor-reactive sequences were compared with third-party-reactive TCRbeta sequences from pre-transplant mixed lymphocyte reactions. At least one year of complete immunosuppression withdrawal without enzymes over twice normal defined tolerance.

Trimming removed 4 bases from V and 0 bases from J; junction bases left unmatched: 10. The V gene's germline CDR1 is SEHNR and CDR2 FQNEAQ (reference sequence). The CDR3 extends over 17 amino acids. Comments on this clone: Its specificity is not known.

Using immunoSEQ multiplex PCR, the repertoire was profiled, and TCRdb retains in-frame clones only, with some absent. Of under 55,000 clones listed, 85% to 90% are singletons. The study's findings and limits: Conclusions were preliminary, with small, heterogeneous patient groups.

The input for sequencing was CD8+ T cells from blood, taken 12 months after liver transplant. The genes are TRBV7-9 and TRBJ2-3; TRBD1 agrees at 7 bases. This clonotype was sampled from a human patient who received a liver transplant. Some T cells may be transferred from the graft donor. The CDR3 bases are TGTGCCAGCAGCTCTTGGGACAGCGGCTCTAGCACAGATACGCAGTATTTT. It yields the protein CASSSWDSGSSTDTQYF.